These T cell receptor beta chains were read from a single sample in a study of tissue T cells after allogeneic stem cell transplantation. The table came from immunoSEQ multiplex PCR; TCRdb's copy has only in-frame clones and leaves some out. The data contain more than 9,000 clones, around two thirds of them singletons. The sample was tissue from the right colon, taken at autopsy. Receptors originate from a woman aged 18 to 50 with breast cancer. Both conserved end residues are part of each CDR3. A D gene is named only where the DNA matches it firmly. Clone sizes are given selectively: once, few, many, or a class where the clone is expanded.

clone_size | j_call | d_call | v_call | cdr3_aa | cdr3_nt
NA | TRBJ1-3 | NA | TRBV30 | CAWSVLGQPFPTIYF | TGTGCCTGGAGTGTACTCGGCCAGCCGTTCCCTACCATATATTTT
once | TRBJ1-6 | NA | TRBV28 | CASSSNSPLHF | TGTGCCAGCAGTTCGAATTCACCCCTCCACTTT
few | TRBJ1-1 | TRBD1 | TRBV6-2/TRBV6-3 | CASSLRQGITEAFF | TGTGCCAGCAGCCTCAGACAGGGAATCACTGAAGCTTTCTTT
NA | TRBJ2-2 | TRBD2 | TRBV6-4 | CASSVTSGSAGELFF | TGTGCCAGCAGTGTGACTAGCGGGAGTGCCGGGGAGCTGTTTTTT
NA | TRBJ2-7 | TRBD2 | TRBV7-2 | CASSGGLAGGRSSYEQYF | TGTGCCAGCAGCGGCGGACTAGCGGGGGGCAGGAGCTCCTACGAGCAGTACTTC
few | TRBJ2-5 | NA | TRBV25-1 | CASSQKQTQYF | TGTGCCAGCAGCCAAAAACAGACCCAGTACTTC
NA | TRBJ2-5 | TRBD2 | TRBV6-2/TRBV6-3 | CASSSSGGNQETQYF | TGTGCCAGCAGTTCTAGCGGGGGAAACCAAGAGACCCAGTACTTC
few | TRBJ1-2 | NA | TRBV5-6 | CASIGTGKEGGYTF | TGTGCCAGCATTGGAACAGGGAAGGAGGGAGGCTACACCTTC
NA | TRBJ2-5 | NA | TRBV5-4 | CASSSQETQYF | TGTGCCAGCAGCTCACAAGAGACCCAGTACTTC
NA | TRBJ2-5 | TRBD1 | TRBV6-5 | CASSSLGQGLWETQYF | TGTGCCAGCAGTTCTTTGGGACAGGGGTTATGGGAGACCCAGTACTTC
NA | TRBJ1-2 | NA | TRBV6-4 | CASPSVALYGYTF | TGTGCCAGCCCCAGTGTGGCCCTCTATGGCTACACCTTC
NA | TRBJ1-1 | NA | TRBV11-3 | CASSLGREGTEAFF | TGTGCCAGCAGCTTAGGGAGAGAAGGAACGGAAGCTTTCTTT
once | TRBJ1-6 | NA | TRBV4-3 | CASSQDRGGANNSPLHF | TGCGCCAGCAGCCAAGATCGGGGGGGGGCCAATAATTCACCCCTCCACTTT
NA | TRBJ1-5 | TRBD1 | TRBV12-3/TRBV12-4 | CASSNDRGQPQHF | TGTGCCAGCAGTAACGACAGGGGTCAGCCCCAGCATTTT
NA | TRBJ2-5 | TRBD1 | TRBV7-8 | CASSFGTGVVTSSGQQETQYF | TGTGCCAGCAGCTTCGGGACAGGGGTCGTCACATCCTCGGGCCAACAAGAGACCCAGTACTTC
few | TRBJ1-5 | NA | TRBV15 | CATSPGAGAQHF | TGTGCCACCAGCCCGGGGGCAGGGGCCCAACATTTT
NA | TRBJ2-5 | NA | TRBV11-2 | CASSLDGRETQYF | TGTGCCAGCAGCTTAGACGGTAGAGAGACCCAGTACTTC
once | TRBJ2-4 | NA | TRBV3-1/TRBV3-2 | CASSQMSIQYF | TGTGCCAGCAGCCAAATGTCTATTCAGTACTTC
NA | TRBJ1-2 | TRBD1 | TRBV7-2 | CASSSGQPALNYGYTF | TGTGCCAGCAGCTCGGGACAGCCGGCACTTAACTATGGCTACACCTTC
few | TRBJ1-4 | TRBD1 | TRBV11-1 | CASSLGRDRPEKLFF | TGTGCCAGCAGCTTAGGTCGGGACAGACCTGAAAAACTGTTTTTT
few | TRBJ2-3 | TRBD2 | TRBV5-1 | CASSSPSGSRSDTQYF | TGCGCCAGCAGCTCTCCTAGCGGGAGTCGGTCAGATACGCAGTATTTT
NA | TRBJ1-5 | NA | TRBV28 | CASSFPGSSNQPQHF | TGTGCCAGCAGTTTTCCAGGGTCGAGCAATCAGCCCCAGCATTTT
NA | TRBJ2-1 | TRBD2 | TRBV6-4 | CASSEEAGGYNEQFF | TGTGCCAGCAGTGAAGAAGCGGGAGGGTACAATGAGCAGTTCTTC
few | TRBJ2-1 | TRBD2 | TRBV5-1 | CASTPESGGYNEQFF | TGCGCCAGCACCCCAGAAAGCGGGGGATACAATGAGCAGTTCTTC
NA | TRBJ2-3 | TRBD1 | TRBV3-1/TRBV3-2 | CASSRDRDTQYF | TGTGCCAGCAGCCGGGACAGGGATACGCAGTATTTT
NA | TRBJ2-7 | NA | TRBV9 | CASSPRGYEQYF | TGTGCCAGCAGCCCACGGGGTTACGAGCAGTACTTC
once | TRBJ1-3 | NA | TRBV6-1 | CASSEVEGAGNTIYF | TGTGCCAGCAGTGAAGTAGAAGGAGCTGGAAACACCATATATTTT
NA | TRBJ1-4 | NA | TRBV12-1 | CASSPRTGLFATNEKLFF | TGTGCCAGCAGCCCCCGGACAGGGTTATTTGCAACTAATGAAAAACTGTTTTTT
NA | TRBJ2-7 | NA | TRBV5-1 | CASSLIQGGTYEQYF | TGCGCCAGCAGCTTAATACAGGGAGGTACCTACGAGCAGTACTTC
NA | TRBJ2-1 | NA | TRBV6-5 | CASSYSLARSYNEQFF | TGTGCCAGCAGTTACTCCCTAGCGCGCTCCTACAATGAGCAGTTCTTC
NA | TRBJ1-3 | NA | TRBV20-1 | CGGSSGNTIYF | TGTGGGGGTTCCTCTGGAAACACCATATATTTT
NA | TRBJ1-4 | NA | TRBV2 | CASSDEGGEKLFF | TGTGCCAGCAGTGATGAGGGGGGAGAAAAACTGTTTTTT
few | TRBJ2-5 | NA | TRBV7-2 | CASSRGGEETQYF | TGTGCCAGCAGCCGAGGTGGGGAGGAGACCCAGTACTTC
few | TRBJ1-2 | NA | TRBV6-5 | CASRGFGSNYGYTF | TGTGCCAGCAGGGGTTTTGGATCTAACTATGGCTACACCTTC